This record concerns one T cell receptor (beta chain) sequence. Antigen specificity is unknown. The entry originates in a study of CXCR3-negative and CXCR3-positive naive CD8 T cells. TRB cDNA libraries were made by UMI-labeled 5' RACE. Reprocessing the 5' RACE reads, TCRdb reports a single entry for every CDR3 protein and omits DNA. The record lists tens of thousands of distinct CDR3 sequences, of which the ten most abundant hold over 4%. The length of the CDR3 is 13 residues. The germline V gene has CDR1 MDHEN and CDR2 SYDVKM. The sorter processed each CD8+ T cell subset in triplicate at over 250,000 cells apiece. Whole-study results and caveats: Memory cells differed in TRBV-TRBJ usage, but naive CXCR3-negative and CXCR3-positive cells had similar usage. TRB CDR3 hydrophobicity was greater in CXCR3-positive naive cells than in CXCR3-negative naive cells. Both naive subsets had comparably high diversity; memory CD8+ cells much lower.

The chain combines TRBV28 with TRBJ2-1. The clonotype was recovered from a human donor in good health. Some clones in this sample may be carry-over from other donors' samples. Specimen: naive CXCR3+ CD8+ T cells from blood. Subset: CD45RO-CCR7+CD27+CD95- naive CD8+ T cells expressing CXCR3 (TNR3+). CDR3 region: CASSLWGYNEQFF.